Given below is one TCR beta chain in context. What it binds is not known. The CDR3 covers 14 residues. CDR1 SGHVS and CDR2 FQNEAQ come from the germline V gene. These data originate in a study of cytomegalovirus exposure and HLA in healthy donors. Study-wide results and limits: For most TCR sequences rarity was the rule, although some public TCRs occurred in many donors. It was reported that TCR beta sequences correctly inferred the HLA-A and HLA-B alleles for most subjects.

The PCR had 60 Vbeta and 13 Jbeta primers. The protocol was immunoSEQ multiplex PCR, while the TCRdb copy is restricted to in-frame clones and leaves out a portion. The table includes around 180,000 clones, about 88% detected once. V and J are TRBV7-8 and TRBJ2-5, with 9 bases aligning to TRBD1. The end of the DNA aligns better with TRBJ2-7, so the J call may be wrong. Sample: PBMCs. This receptor was taken from a woman between 18 and 29 years old in good health and CMV-seronegative. CDR3 nucleotides: TGTGCCAGCAGCCACTCCGGGACAGGGAGCGAGCAGTACTTC. Its protein product is CASSHSGTGSEQYF.